This record covers a single T cell receptor (beta chain). Antigen: not known. The protocol was immunoSEQ multiplex PCR, while the TCRdb copy is restricted to in-frame clones and leaves out a portion. This table has 40,000 to 50,000 clones, 75% appearing once. The data derive from a study of radiotherapy plus CTLA-4 blockade in lung cancer. Findings and limits, study-wide: It was early blood T cell clone dynamics, with interferon-beta, that reportedly best predicted response. Peripheral blood showed expansion of tumor-derived TCR clones after radiotherapy and ipilimumab.

V trimming: 5 bases; J trimming: 7 bases; junction bases outside the gene matches: 11. The V gene's germline CDR1 is GTSNPN and CDR2 SVGIG (reference sequence). The CDR3 sequence is 14 residues long. The gene calls are TRBV30 and TRBJ2-7; 10 bases fit TRBD2. This clonotype was sampled from a human donor with non-small cell lung cancer who had stable disease on radiotherapy plus ipilimumab. The input for sequencing was peripheral blood, taken from a patient treated with radiotherapy plus ipilimumab. The CDR3 DNA follows: TGTGCCTGGGACGAGCGGGGGGGCGTGGGGGAGCAGTACTTC. It codes for CAWDERGGVGEQYF. The whole variable domain, filled in from reference TRBV30 and TRBJ2-7, reads SQTIHQWPATLVQPVGSPLSLECTVEGTSNPNLYWYRQAAGRGLQLLFYSVGIGQISSEVPQNLSASRPQDRQFILSSKKLLLSDSGFYLCAWDERGGVGEQYFGPGTRLTVT.